This T cell receptor beta chain was found in a study of blood T cell repertoires in COVID-19. Study at large: T cells, B-cell-depleted T cells, or PBMCs supplied cDNA or gDNA.

Assay: immunoSEQ multiplex PCR; the TCRdb copy retains only in-frame clones and omits some. The sample contains over 200,000 clones, around 80% of which appear only once. The CDR3 runs 13 residues. V shed 8 bases, J shed 7 bases, and the junction held 5 bases outside the gene matches. Germline V gives CDR1 ENHRY, CDR2 SYGVKD. The sample consisted of peripheral blood. This chain connects TRBV10-3 to TRBJ2-2, with 9 bases lining up with TRBD2. The receptor was isolated from a man aged 40-50 years with active or convalescent COVID-19. CDR3 sequence (DNA): TGTGCCATCCGACTAGCGGAGCTCGGGGAGCTGTTTTTT. This gives the protein CAIRLAELGELFF.